This entry features one T cell receptor beta chain sequence. The antigen is not known. This record comes from a study of cytomegalovirus exposure and HLA in healthy donors. Study-wide results and limits: Previous analysis showed most TCR beta V segments were productive about 87% or about 30% of the time. Accurate predictions that matched the HLA-A and HLA-B alleles of most subjects were reportedly made from TCR beta sequences. Researchers reported in a later analysis that a missense DCLRE1C variant was tied to TCR beta V- and J-gene trimming.

Deletions cut 1 base from V and 2 bases from J, with 7 bases between. Germline loops: CDR1 SGHNT, CDR2 YENEEA. CDR3 length equals 14 residues. The PCR made use of 60 Vbeta and 13 Jbeta primers. Only in-frame clones appear in the TCRdb table, and some are missing; sequencing was by immunoSEQ multiplex PCR. The sample shows around 170,000 clones, around 80% of them seen only once. The sample was PBMCs. V usage is TRBV11-3 and J usage is TRBJ2-3; D is ambiguous. This receptor was identified in a girl aged 10 to 17 in good health and CMV-seropositive. The CDR3 loop is CASSLGTHTDTQYF. The DNA of the CDR3 is TGTGCCAGCAGCTTAGGAACACACACAGATACGCAGTATTTT. The full variable domain, its missing parts supplied by reference TRBV11-3 and TRBJ2-3, is EAGVVQSPRYKIIEKKQPVAFWCNPISGHNTLYWYLQNLGQGPELLIRYENEEAVDDSQLPKDRFSAERLKGVDSTLKIQPAELGDSAVYLCASSLGTHTDTQYFGPGTRLTVL.